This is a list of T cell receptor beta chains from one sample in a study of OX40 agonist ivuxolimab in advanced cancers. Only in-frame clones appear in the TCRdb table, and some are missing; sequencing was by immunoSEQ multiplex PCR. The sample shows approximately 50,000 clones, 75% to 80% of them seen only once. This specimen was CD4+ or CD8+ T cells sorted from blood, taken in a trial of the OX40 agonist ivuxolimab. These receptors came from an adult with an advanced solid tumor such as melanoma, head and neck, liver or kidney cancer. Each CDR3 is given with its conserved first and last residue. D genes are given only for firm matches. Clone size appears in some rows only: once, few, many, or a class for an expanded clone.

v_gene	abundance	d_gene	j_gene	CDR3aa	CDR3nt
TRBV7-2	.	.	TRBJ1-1	CASSLAWITEAFF	TGTGCCAGCAGCTTAGCGTGGATCACTGAAGCTTTCTTT
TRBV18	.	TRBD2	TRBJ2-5	CASSPGLAGETQYF	TGTGCCAGCTCACCGGGACTAGCCGGGGAGACCCAGTACTTC
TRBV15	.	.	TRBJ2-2	CATSRVSVRGFPGELFF	TGTGCCACCAGCAGAGTCTCGGTGAGGGGGTTCCCCGGGGAGCTGTTTTTT
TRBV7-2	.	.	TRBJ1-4	CASSPRGGEKLFF	TGTGCCAGCAGCCCCCGGGGGGGCGAAAAACTGTTTTTT
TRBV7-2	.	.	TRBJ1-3	CASSLGHRAPGNTIYF	TGTGCCAGCAGCTTAGGTCACAGGGCCCCTGGAAACACCATATATTTT
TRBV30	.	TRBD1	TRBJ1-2	CAYTPDRWNYGYTF	TGTGCCTACACCCCGGACAGGTGGAACTATGGCTACACCTTC
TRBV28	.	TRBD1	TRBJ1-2	CASSLGTGGGYGYTF	TGTGCCAGCAGTTTGGGGACAGGGGGCGGCTATGGCTACACCTTC
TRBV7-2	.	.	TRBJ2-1	CASSPQLRQGGHEQFF	TGTGCCAGCAGCCCCCAATTAAGGCAGGGCGGCCATGAGCAGTTCTTC
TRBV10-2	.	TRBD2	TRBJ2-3	CASSEKRGAGADTQYF	TGCGCCAGCAGTGAGAAGCGGGGGGCGGGTGCAGATACGCAGTATTTT
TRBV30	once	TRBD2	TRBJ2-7	CAWSVLAGGTYEQYF	TGTGCCTGGAGTGTACTAGCGGGAGGGACCTACGAGCAGTACTTC
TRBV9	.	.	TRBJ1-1	CASSVEAMVSEAFF	TGTGCCAGCAGCGTAGAGGCAATGGTCTCTGAAGCTTTCTTT
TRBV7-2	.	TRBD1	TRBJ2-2	CASIGQGPGTGELFF	TGTGCCAGCATTGGACAGGGCCCCGGCACCGGGGAGCTGTTTTTT
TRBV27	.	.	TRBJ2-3	CASRRIITDTQYF	TGTGCCAGCAGAAGGATCATCACAGATACGCAGTATTTT
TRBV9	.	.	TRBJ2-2	CASSVELGPLFF	TGTGCCAGCAGCGTAGAATTGGGCCCCCTGTTTTTT
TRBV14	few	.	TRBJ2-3	CASSQGYRDTQYF	TGTGCCAGCAGCCAAGGGTATAGAGATACGCAGTATTTT
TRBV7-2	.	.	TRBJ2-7	CASSSTYEQYF	TGTGCCAGCAGTTCTACCTACGAGCAGTACTTC
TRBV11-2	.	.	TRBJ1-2	CASSQSRGASGYTF	TGTGCCAGCAGCCAATCCCGGGGGGCTTCTGGCTACACCTTC
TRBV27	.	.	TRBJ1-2	CASSSRTANYGYTF	TGTGCCAGCAGTTCCCGGACAGCTAACTATGGCTACACCTTC